This T cell receptor (beta chain) was identified in a study of shared clonotypes between healthy human individuals. Sequenced by immunoSEQ multiplex PCR; TCRdb stores in-frame clones only, minus some. This table has about 120,000 clones, roughly two thirds appearing once. The count of this clone is one. Germline CDR1 is MNHEY and CDR2 is SMNVEV (reference sequence). With V trimmed by 1 base and J by 3 bases, 13 bases remained unmatched. The CDR3 sequence is 19 residues long. Material: memory CD8+ T cells sorted from blood. Sample subset: CD45RO+ cells pooled with CCR7-negative TemRA cells. The rearrangement uses TRBV27 and TRBJ2-1, with 9 positions matching TRBD2. The sequence came from a woman younger than 45 in good health. The CDR3 bases are TGTGCCAGCAGTTTATTTAAGGGACTAGCAGCCGGGATCTACAATGAGCAGTTCTTC. Protein product: CASSLFKGLAAGIYNEQFF.